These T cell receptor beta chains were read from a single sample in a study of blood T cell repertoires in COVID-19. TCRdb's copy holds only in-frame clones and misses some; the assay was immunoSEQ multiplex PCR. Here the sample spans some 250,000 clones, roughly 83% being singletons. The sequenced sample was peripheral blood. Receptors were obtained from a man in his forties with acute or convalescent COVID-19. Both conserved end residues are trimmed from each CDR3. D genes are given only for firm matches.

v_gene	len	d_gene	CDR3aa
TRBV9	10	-	ASSPTGDEQY
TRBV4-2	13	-	ASSQSPGAGETQY
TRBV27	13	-	ASSLSGGSNQPQH
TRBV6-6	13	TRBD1	ASSGRDSKNTEAF
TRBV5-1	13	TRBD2	ASSGGLADYNEQF
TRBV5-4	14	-	ASSLARSGLDNEQF
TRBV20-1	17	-	SASGLGSWADISNQPQH
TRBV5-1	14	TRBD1	ASSLAPGQGHRGYT
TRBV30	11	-	AWKTMRAGEQF
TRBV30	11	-	AWSRSGKETQY
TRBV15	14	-	ATSRDRAQAQGAQH
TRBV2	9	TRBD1	ASRGGGGYT
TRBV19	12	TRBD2	ASSISLAGSEQY
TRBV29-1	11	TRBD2	SAGTSETYEQY
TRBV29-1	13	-	SVEGWGQGNYGYT
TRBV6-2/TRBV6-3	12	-	ASSYITETYEQY
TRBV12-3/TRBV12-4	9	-	ASSFDTEAF
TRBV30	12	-	AWSVVSENSPLH
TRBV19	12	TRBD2	AGGTSGNTDTQY
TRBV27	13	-	ASSLYTGYTDTQY
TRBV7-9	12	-	ASSLALANYGYT
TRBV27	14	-	ASSLKRNPSLIEQF
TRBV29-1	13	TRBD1	SGAERTGGGYEQY
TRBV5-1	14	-	ASSLDPGRGKDGYT
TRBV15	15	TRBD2	ATSTRLAASSYNEQF
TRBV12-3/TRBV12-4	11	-	ASLSTGGNTIY
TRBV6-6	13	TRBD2	ASKSPAGGSYEQF
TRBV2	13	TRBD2	ASRARTSGTDTQY
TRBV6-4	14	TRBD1	ASSDSWTGFSNEQF
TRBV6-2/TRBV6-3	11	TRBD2	ASSSGVNNEQF
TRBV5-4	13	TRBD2	ASRSWSGSNGELF
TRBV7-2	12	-	ASSPRSGGETQY
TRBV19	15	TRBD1	AISGTGSIESNQPQH
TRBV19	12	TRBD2	ATRGLAEYNEQF
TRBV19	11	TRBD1	ASSPGGNTEAF
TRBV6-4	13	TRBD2	ASREAGGPTDTQY
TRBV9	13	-	ASSPRGGTGNTIY
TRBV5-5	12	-	ASSFLRQRYGYT
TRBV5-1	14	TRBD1	ASSSTGTGGERGYT
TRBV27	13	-	ASSFSGAGANVLT
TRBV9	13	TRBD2	ASSATGTNYNEQF
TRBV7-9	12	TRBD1	ASRSGTEGRGYT
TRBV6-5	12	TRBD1	ASSPWDRDDEQY
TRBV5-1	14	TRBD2	ASSTVAGGRVDTQY
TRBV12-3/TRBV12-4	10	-	ASRRPDGELF
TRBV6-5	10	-	ASLRQTETQY
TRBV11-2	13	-	ASSLDTGVWAEAF
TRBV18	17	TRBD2	ASSLQTSGRKLGAGELF
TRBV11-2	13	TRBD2	ASSPPSGSASEQY
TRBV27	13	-	ASSLREASNSPLH
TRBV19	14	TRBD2	ASSPRVAGGPNEQY
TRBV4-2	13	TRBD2	ASSQEPSGTYEQY
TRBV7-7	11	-	ASSKRLENEQF
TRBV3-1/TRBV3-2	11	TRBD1	ASRDRGTDTQY
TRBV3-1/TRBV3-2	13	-	ASSTRPGLGYGYT
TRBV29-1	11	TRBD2	SVEIAGDGEQF
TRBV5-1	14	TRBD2	ASSFLGGGAGNEQF
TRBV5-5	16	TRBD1	ASSPGTGALRGSYEQY